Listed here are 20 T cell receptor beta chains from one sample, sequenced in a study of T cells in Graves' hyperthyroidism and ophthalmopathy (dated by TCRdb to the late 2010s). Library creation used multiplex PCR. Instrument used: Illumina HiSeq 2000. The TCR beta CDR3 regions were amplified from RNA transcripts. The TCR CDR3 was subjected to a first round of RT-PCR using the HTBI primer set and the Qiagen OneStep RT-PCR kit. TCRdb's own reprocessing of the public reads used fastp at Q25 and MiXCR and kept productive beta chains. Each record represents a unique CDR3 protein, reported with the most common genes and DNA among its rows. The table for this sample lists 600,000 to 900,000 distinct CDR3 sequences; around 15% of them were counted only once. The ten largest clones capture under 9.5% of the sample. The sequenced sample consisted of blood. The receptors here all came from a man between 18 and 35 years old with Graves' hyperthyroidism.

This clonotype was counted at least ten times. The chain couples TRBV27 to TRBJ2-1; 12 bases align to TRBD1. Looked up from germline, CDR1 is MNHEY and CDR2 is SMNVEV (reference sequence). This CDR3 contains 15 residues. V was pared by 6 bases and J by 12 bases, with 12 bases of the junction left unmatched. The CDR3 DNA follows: TGTGCCAGCAGCGACTGGGGACAGGGGGCGCGGGGGCAGTTCTTC. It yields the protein CASSDWGQGARGQFF.

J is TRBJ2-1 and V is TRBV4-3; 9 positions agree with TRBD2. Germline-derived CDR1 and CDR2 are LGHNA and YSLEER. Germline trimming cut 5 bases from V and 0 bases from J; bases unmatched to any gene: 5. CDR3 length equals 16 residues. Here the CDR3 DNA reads TGCGCCAGCAGCTTTCGTAGCGGGAGCTCCTACAATGAGCAGTTCTTC. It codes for CASSFRSGSSYNEQFF.

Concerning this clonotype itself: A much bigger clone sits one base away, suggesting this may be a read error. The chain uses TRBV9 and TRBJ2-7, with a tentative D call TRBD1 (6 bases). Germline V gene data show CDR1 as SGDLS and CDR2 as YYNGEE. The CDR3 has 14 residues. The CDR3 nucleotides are TGTGCCAGCAGCGGACGGGACAAGACCTACGAGCAGTGCTTC. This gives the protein CASSGRDKTYEQCF.

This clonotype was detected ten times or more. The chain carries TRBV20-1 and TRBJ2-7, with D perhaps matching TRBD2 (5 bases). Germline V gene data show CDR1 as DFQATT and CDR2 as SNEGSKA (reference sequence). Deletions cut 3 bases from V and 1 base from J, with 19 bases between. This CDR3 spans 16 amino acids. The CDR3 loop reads CSASSVMGDLSYEQYF. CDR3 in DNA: TGCAGTGCTAGTAGTGTCATGGGAGACCTTTCCTACGAGCAGTACTTC.

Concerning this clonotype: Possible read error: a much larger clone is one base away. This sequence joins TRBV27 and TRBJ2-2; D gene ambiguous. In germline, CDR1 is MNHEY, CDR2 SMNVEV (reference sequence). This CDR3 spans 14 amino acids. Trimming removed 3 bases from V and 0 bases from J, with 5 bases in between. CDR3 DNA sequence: TGTGCCAGCAGTTTTAACGCGAACACCGGGGAGCTGTTTTTT. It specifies CASSFNANTGELFF.

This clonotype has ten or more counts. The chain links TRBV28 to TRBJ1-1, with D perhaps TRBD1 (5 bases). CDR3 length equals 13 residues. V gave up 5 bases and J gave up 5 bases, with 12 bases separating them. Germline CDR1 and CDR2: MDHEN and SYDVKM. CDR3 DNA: TGTGCCAGCAGTCCCATTGGGGCGACTGAAGCTTTCTTT. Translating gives CASSPIGATEAFF.

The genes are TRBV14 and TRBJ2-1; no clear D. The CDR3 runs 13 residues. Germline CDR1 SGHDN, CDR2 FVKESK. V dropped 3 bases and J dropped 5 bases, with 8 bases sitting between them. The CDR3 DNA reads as TGTGCCAGCAGCCAGTCAGAAAACAATGAGCAGTTCTTC. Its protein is CASSQSENNEQFF. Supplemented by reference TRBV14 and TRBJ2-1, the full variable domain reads EAGVTQFPSHSVIEKGQTVTLRCDPISGHDNLYWYRRVMGKEIKFLLHFVKESKQDESGMPNNRFLAERTGGTYSTLKVQPAELEDSGVYFCASSQSENNEQFFGPGTRLTVL.

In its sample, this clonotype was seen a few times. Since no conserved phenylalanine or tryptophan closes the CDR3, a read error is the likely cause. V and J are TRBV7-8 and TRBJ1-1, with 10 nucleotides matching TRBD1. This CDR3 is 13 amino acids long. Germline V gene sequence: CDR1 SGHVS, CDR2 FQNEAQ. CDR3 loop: CASSLDRGTEAFI. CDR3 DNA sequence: TGTGCTAGCAGCTTGGACAGGGGGACTGAAGCTTTCATT.

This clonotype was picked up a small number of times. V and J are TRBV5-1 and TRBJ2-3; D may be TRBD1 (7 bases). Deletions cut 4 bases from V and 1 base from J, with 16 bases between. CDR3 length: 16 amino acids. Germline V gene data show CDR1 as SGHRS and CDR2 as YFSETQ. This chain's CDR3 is CASSPGLRGGTDTQYF. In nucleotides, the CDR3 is TGCGCCAGCAGCCCAGGACTCAGGGGGGGCACAGATACGCAGTATTTT.

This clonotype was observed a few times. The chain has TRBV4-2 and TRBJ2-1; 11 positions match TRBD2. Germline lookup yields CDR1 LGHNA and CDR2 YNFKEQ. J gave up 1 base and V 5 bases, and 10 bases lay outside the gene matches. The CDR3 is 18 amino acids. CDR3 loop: CASSDALAGEGSYNEQFF. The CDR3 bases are TGTGCCAGCAGCGACGCACTAGCGGGAGAGGGGTCCTACAATGAGCAGTTCTTC.

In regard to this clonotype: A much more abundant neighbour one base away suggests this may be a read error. Written as DNA, the CDR3 is TGCAGTGCCCCGTCTGGTAGCGGGACTAGCACAGATACGCAGTATTTT. Translation gives CSAPSGSGTSTDTQYF. The chain links TRBV20-1 to TRBJ2-3; 8 nucleotides agree with TRBD2. The CDR3 covers 16 residues. The V and J ends lost 6 bases and 0 bases, in that order; junction bases with no gene match: 11. Germline V CDR1 and CDR2: DFQATT, SNEGSKA (reference sequence).

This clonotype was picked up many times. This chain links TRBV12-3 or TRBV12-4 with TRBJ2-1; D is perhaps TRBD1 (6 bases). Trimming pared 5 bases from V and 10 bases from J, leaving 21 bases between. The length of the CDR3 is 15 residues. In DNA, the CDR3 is TGTGCCAGCAGTCCTGATGTCAGGGGTGATGAAGAGCAGTTCTTC. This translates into CASSPDVRGDEEQFF.

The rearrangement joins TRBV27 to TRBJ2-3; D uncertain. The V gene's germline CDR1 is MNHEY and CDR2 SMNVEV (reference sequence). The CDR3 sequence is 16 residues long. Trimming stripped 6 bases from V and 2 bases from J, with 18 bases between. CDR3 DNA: TGTGCCAGCAGCTCAGGAGTTTCCTTCTACACAGATACGCAGTATTTT. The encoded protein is CASSSGVSFYTDTQYF.

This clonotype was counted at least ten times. DNA of the CDR3: TGTGCCAGCAGTGAACTTCACCTCAACACTGAAGCTTTCTTT. It yields the protein CASSELHLNTEAFF. This chain links TRBV6-1 with TRBJ1-1; D unresolved. The CDR3 totals 14 residues. CDR1 and CDR2 from the germline V gene are MNHNS and SASEGT. Trimming took off 2 bases at V and 2 bases at J, with 9 bases between the two ends.

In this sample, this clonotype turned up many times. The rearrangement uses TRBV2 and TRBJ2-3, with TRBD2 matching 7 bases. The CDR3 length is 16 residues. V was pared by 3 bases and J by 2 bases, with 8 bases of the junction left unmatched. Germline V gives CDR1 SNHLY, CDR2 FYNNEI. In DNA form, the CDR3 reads TGTGCCAGCAGTGACTTGGCTAGCGGATTCACAGATACGCAGTATTTT. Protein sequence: CASSDLASGFTDTQYF.

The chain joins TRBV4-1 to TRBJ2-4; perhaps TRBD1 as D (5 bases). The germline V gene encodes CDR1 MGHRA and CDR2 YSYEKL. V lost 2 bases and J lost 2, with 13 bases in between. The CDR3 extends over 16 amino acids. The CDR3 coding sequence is TGCGCCAGCAGCCAACAGGGCATGAGTACCAAAAACATTCAGTACTTC. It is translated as CASSQQGMSTKNIQYF.

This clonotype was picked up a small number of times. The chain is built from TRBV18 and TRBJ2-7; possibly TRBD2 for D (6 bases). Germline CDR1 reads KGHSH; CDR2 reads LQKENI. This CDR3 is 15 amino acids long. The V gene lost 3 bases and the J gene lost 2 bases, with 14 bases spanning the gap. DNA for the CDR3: TGTGCCAGCTCACCGAATCCGGGACTTCCCTACGAGCAGTACTTC. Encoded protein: CASSPNPGLPYEQYF.

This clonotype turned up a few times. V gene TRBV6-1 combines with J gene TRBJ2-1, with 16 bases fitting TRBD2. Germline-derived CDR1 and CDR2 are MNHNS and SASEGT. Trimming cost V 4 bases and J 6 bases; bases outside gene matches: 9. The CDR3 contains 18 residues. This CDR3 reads CASSGGLAGGAGVNEQFF. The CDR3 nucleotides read TGTGCCAGCAGTGGGGGACTAGCGGGAGGGGCGGGAGTCAATGAGCAGTTCTTC.

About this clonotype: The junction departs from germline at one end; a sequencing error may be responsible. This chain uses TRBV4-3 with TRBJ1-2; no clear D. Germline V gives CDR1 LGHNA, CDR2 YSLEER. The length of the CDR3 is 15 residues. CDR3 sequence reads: CAGSQDEGHNYGYTF. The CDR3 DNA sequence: TGCGCCGGCAGCCAAGATGAAGGGCACAACTATGGCTACACCTTC.

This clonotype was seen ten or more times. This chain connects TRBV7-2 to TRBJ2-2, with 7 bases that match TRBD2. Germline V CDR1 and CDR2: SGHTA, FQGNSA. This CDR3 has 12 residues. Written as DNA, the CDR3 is TGTTGCGCGGGGGAAAGCACCGGGGAGCTGTTTTTT. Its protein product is CCAGESTGELFF.